This TCR beta chain stems from a study of blood T cell repertoires in COVID-19 (dated by TCRdb to about 2020). About the investigation overall: Samples covering the acute and convalescent phases of COVID-19 were provided by collaborators in the United States, Italy and Spain. The prospective study material was composed of cDNA or gDNA derived from T cells, B-cell-depleted T cells, or PBMCs. Where HLA class I and class II types were available, the types were taken from metadata supplied by the sample provider, not from assay-based typing. A freely available public database, intended as a resource for researchers studying the immune response to SARS-CoV-2, is where the repertoires were released. The dataset comprised deeply sampled blood TCRbeta repertoires from subjects exposed to, actively infected with, or recovered from COVID-19. Samples were obtained from the ongoing ImmuneRACE study (first 160 participants) and from 950 to 1,500 subjects provided by 6 global collaborators. Sample metadata almost always included a de-identified subject ID, COVID-19 status, age in years and sex.

General study outcomes and caveats: Clinical and demographic metadata were provided uncurated, with the amount varying by source and participant.

Notes on this clone: The antigen it binds to is not known. Per-nucleotide qualities are absent, and no much larger clonotype sits a single base away.

V is pared back by 4 bases and J by 9 bases, with 13 bases lying between the germline termini. The cysteine opens and the phenylalanine closes a CDR3 of 12 amino acids. The DNA shown is the 36-base CDR3, in frame from base 1. CDR1 and CDR2 were assigned from the germline V gene as MNHEY and SVGAGI. TCRbeta CDR3 regions were amplified from genomic DNA using the immunoSEQ Assay, a bias-controlled multiplex PCR. Turning to the authors' computational methods: The number of nucleated cells in each sample was estimated by amplification of reference gene primers within the assay. To quantify the absolute abundance of each unique TCRbeta CDR3 rearrangement, sequence reads were collapsed and filtered. Productive Simpson clonality was computed per sample as the square root of Simpson's diversity index over productive rearrangements. In its TCRdb copy, this immuneACCESS table keeps in-frame sequences only and misses some clones. Where compared with another copy, unresolved V genes explain less than half of these, and the others have no known cause. Clone size and V and J calls were adopted from that table, with D and trimming inferred from the DNA. The table for this sample lists about 150,000 clones; about 90% of them were counted only once. The biggest ten clones account for around 2.9% of the sample.

Collaborating institutions collected whole blood in K2EDTA tubes following their own protocols. For TCRbeta analysis, collaborator samples were shipped as frozen whole blood, as isolated PBMCs, or as DNA extracted from either sample type. The source of this sequence is a man in his sixties with acute or convalescent COVID-19. The sequencing input was peripheral blood. The chain was built from TRBV6-5 and TRBJ2-7, with no confident D gene call. The CDR3 region: CASSSGRIRQYF. In nucleotides, the sequence is TGTGCCAGCAGTTCCGGCAGGATACGGCAGTACTTC.